This TCR beta chain was found in a study of cytomegalovirus exposure and HLA in healthy donors. As for the study in general: Unique TCR beta sequences numbering fewer than 130 million came from 150 million to 200 million T cells in an earlier analysis. Broader study findings: Later analysis showed TCR association rates varying by HLA locus, highest for DRB1 and lowest for HLA-C.

Note on this clone: Antigen specificity is unknown.

13 Jbeta primers and 60 Vbeta primers were used for the PCR. Produced via immunoSEQ multiplex PCR; TCRdb's table is partial and in-frame only. Of approximately 200,000 clones listed, 70% to 80% are singletons. Although they were nominally healthy when sampled, donors likely had unrecorded immune exposures. The length of the CDR3 is 16 residues. V lost 3 bases and J lost 2, with 14 bases in between. Looked up from germline, CDR1 is LNHDA and CDR2 is SQIVND (reference sequence). What was sequenced was PBMCs. This sequence originates from a man aged 35-49 years in good health and CMV-seronegative. V gene TRBV19 combines with J gene TRBJ2-1; D may be TRBD2 (5 bases). The CDR3 bases are TGTGCCAGTAGTATCGGGAATCGTAGAGCCTACAATGAGCAGTTCTTC. Translation gives CASSIGNRRAYNEQFF.